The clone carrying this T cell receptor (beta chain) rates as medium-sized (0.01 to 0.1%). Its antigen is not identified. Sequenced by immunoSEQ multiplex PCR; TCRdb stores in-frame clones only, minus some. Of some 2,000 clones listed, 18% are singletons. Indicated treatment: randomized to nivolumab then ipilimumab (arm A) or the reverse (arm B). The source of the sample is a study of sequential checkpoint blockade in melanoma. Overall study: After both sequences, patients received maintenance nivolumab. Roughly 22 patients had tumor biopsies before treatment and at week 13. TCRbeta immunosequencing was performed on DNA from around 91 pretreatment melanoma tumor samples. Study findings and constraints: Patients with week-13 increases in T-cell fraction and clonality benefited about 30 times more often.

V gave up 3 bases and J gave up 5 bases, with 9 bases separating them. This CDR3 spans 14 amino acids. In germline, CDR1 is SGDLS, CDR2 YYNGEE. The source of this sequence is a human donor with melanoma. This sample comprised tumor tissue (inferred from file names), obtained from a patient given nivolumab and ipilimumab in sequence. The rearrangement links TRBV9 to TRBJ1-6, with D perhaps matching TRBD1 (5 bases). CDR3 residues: CASSARDDNSPLHF. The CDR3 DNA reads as TGTGCCAGCAGCGCCCGGGACGATAATTCACCCCTCCACTTT.